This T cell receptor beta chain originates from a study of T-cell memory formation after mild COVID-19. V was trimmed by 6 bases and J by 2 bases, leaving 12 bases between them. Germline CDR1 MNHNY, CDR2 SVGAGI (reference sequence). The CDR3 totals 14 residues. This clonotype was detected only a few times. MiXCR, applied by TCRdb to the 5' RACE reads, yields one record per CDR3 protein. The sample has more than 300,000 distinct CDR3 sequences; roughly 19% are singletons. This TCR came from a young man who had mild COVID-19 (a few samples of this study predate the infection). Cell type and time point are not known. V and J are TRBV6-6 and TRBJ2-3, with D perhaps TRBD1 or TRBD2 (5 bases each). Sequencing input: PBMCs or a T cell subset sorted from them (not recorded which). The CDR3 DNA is TGTGCCAGCAGACCTTGGGACGTCACAGATACGCAGTATTTT. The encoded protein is CASRPWDVTDTQYF.